The 19 T cell receptor beta chains listed next were all sequenced from one sample in a study of multiple sclerosis patients with progressive multifocal leukoencephalopathy (dated by TCRdb to about 2019). Receptor amplification or capture employed the immunoSEQ multiplex PCR assay. What TCRdb holds here is the immuneACCESS table cut down to in-frame rearrangements. Part of the clones is not present; checked against another copy, under half of the missing clones reflect an unresolved V gene, and the others are unexplained. This sample gives approximately 31,000 clones in total; about 90% of them show up just once. 3.2% of the sample lies in the top ten. This sample's time point label indicates: time of PML onset. The treatment or condition label, read with the paper, signifies: on natalizumab therapy at sampling. The source was PBMCs, collected from a patient treated with natalizumab. The receptor source for this set is a human donor with progressive multifocal leukoencephalopathy.

This clone was detected a few times. This sequence joins TRBV6-5 and TRBJ2-7, with D possibly TRBD2 on 6 matching bases. CDR1 is MNHEY, CDR2 SVGAGI, per germline. Trimming removed 6 bases at V and 0 bases at J, with 12 bases between. The length of the CDR3 is 14 residues. Here the CDR3 DNA reads TGTGCCAGCAGGGGGGGATACGACTCCTACGAGCAGTACTTC. It translates to CASRGGYDSYEQYF.

V and J are TRBV11-2 and TRBJ2-7; TRBD1 aligns across 7 bases. This CDR3 contains 14 residues. Germline assignment: CDR1 SGHAT and CDR2 FQNNGV. Unmatched junction bases numbered 7, after V lost 3 bases and J lost 5 bases. CDR3 amino acids: CASSFNRGPNEQYF. The CDR3 coding sequence is TGTGCCAGCAGCTTCAACAGGGGCCCCAACGAGCAGTACTTC.

In DNA form, the CDR3 reads TGTGCCAGCAGTGATAGGACGGGAGATGTTCGGTACAATGAGCAGTTCTTC. Its translation is CASSDRTGDVRYNEQFF. The chain is built from TRBV2 and TRBJ2-1; possible D gene TRBD2, 6 bases. The CDR3 is made up of 17 amino acids. V gave up 3 bases and J gave up 4 bases, with 19 bases separating them. Germline V gives CDR1 SNHLY, CDR2 FYNNEI.

The chain links TRBV19 to TRBJ1-2; no clear D gene. The germline CDR1 and CDR2 sequences are LNHDA and SQIVND (reference sequence). The CDR3 spans 13 residues. Trimming pared 3 bases from V and 8 bases from J, leaving 13 bases between. The CDR3 region is CASSIRTGSGYTF. The DNA of the CDR3 is TGTGCCAGTAGTATTCGAACCGGGAGCGGCTACACCTTC.

This clone was seen just once. The V call is TRBV4-3, the J call TRBJ2-7; D may match TRBD1 or TRBD2 (5 bases each). From germline, CDR1 is LGHNA and CDR2 YSLEER. Trimming stripped 1 base from V and 2 bases from J, with 18 bases between. The CDR3 is 17 amino acids. The CDR3 nucleotides are TGCGCCAGCAGCCAAGGGGCTCGGGGACGGTCGCCCTACGAGCAGTACTTC. Protein: CASSQGARGRSPYEQYF.

This clone occurred once. The rearrangement links TRBV12-5 to TRBJ2-1, with 9 bases fitting TRBD2. This CDR3 has 17 amino acids. CDR1 is LGHNT, CDR2 FRNRAP, per germline. V trimming: 0 bases; J trimming: 5 bases; junction bases outside the gene matches: 8. CDR3 bases: TGTGCTAGTGGTTTGGTACGGTCGGCTAGCGGGGACAATGAGCAGTTCTTC. It specifies CASGLVRSASGDNEQFF.

This clone was picked up a small number of times. The chain links TRBV30 to TRBJ1-6; D not resolved. This CDR3 is 15 amino acids long. Germline V gene data show CDR1 as GTSNPN and CDR2 as SVGIG (reference sequence). Trimming removed 0 bases at V and 10 bases at J, with 16 bases between. CDR3 sequence reads: CAWSVPSPNVSPLHF. DNA for the CDR3: TGTGCCTGGAGTGTACCTAGCCCAAATGTGTCACCCCTCCACTTT.

The V gene is TRBV4-1, the J gene TRBJ1-2; maybe TRBD1 (5 bases). The V gene lost 1 base and the J gene lost 4 bases, with 13 bases spanning the gap. The length of the CDR3 is 15 residues. Germline V gene sequence: CDR1 MGHRA, CDR2 YSYEKL. DNA of the CDR3: TGCGCCAGCAGCCAAGCCGCGACGGGACTCTATGGCTACACCTTC. Its protein product is CASSQAATGLYGYTF.

This clone is classed as medium-sized. The rearrangement links TRBV5-6 to TRBJ2-1, with D uncertain. The V end was cut by 1 base, the J end by 10 bases, with 9 bases between. This CDR3 contains 12 residues. Germline V lookup: CDR1 SGHDT, CDR2 YYEEEE. In DNA, the CDR3 is TGTGCCAGCAGCTTGCTGTTGCTAGAGCAGTTCTTC. Translated: CASSLLLLEQFF.

This clone occurred once. The chain links TRBV25-1 to TRBJ2-4, with D maybe TRBD1 (6 bases). Trimming cost V 1 base and J 5 bases, with 15 bases left between them. Germline-derived CDR1 and CDR2 are MGHDK and SYGVNS. This CDR3 has 16 residues. The CDR3 coding sequence is TGTGCCAGCAGTGAATCGCCAGGGGCTGATCAAAACATTCAGTACTTC. It is translated as CASSESPGADQNIQYF.

In nucleotides, the CDR3 is TGCAGCGGTATATTGACAGGGGGGAGCTCCTACAATGAGCAGTTCTTC. Its protein product is CSGILTGGSSYNEQFF. This sequence joins TRBV29-1 and TRBJ2-1, with TRBD1 identical over 9 bases. V shed 7 bases, J shed 0 bases, and the junction held 10 bases outside the gene matches. From germline, CDR1 is SQVTM and CDR2 ANQGSEA. The CDR3 contains 16 residues.

The chain couples TRBV6-1 to TRBJ1-3, with D possibly matching TRBD1 (5 bases). The ends were cut back, 6 bases at V and 0 bases at J, with 12 bases in the middle. CDR1 and CDR2 from the germline V gene are MNHNS and SASEGT. The CDR3 consists of 15 residues. This chain's CDR3 is CASRIGQASGNTIYF. In nucleotides, the CDR3 is TGTGCCAGCAGGATTGGACAAGCCTCTGGAAACACCATATATTTT.

The J gene is TRBJ2-7, the V gene TRBV6-4; D remains ambiguous. The CDR3 spans 15 residues. CDR1 and CDR2 (germline): MRHNA, SNTAGT. V dropped 2 bases and J dropped 1 base, with 12 bases sitting between them. CDR3 sequence: CASSDRAGASYEQYF. The CDR3 nucleotides read TGTGCCAGCAGTGACCGGGCAGGAGCTTCCTACGAGCAGTACTTC.

J is TRBJ2-7 and V is TRBV4-1; 9 nucleotides match TRBD2. The CDR3 runs 16 residues. Germline CDR1 MGHRA, CDR2 YSYEKL. V dropped 4 bases and J dropped 1; count of bases not matched to a gene: 8. This chain's CDR3 is CASSRLLAGLSYEQYF. CDR3 DNA: TGCGCCAGCAGCCGCCTACTAGCGGGCCTGTCCTACGAGCAGTACTTC.

As for this clone: A far larger clone differs by one base, so this is likely a read error. This chain connects TRBV2 to TRBJ1-1; D remains ambiguous. This CDR3 is 15 amino acids long. From germline, CDR1 is SNHLY and CDR2 FYNNEI. Trimming left V 4 bases short and J 4 bases short, with 16 bases between. CDR3 protein: CASSASPDCFTEAFF. The CDR3 region has the DNA TGTGCCAGCAGTGCGAGCCCGGATTGTTTCACTGAAGCTTTCTTT.

This rearrangement joins TRBV7-8 to TRBJ1-2; D is uncertain. The CDR3 length is 16 residues. Germline CDR1 and CDR2: SGHVS and FQNEAQ. Trimming removed 10 bases at V and 2 bases at J, with 23 bases between. The CDR3 region is CATTTKIRSENYGYTF. CDR3 DNA sequence: TGTGCCACCACGACAAAAATCAGAAGCGAGAACTATGGCTACACCTTC.

The chain recombines TRBV4-1 with TRBJ2-3; TRBD2 aligns across 9 bases. The CDR3 runs to 17 residues. Germline V lookup: CDR1 MGHRA, CDR2 YSYEKL. The V gene end was trimmed by 3 bases and the J gene end by 4 bases; junction bases not matched to a gene: 11. The CDR3 is CASSQNLGAGGPDTQYF. The DNA for the CDR3 is TGCGCCAGCAGCCAGAATCTCGGAGCGGGAGGTCCAGATACGCAGTATTTT.

The chain joins TRBV18 to TRBJ1-1; 10 nucleotides line up with TRBD1. CDR3 length equals 17 residues. Germline V gene sequence: CDR1 KGHSH, CDR2 LQKENI. V was pared by 5 bases and J by 0 bases, with 9 bases of the junction left unmatched. Written as DNA, the CDR3 is TGTGCCAGCTCAATTTACACGGGACAGGGGATGAACACTGAAGCTTTCTTT. Protein product: CASSIYTGQGMNTEAFF.

This chain links TRBV5-4 with TRBJ1-3; possibly TRBD1 for D (6 bases). Looked up from germline, CDR1 is SGHNT and CDR2 is YYREEE (reference sequence). The CDR3 loop spans 14 amino acids. The V end lost 0 bases, the J end lost 2 bases, and 6 bases lay between the germline ends. Here the CDR3 reads CASSLGGPGNTIYF. CDR3 nucleotides: TGTGCCAGCAGCTTGGGGGGGCCTGGAAACACCATATATTTT.